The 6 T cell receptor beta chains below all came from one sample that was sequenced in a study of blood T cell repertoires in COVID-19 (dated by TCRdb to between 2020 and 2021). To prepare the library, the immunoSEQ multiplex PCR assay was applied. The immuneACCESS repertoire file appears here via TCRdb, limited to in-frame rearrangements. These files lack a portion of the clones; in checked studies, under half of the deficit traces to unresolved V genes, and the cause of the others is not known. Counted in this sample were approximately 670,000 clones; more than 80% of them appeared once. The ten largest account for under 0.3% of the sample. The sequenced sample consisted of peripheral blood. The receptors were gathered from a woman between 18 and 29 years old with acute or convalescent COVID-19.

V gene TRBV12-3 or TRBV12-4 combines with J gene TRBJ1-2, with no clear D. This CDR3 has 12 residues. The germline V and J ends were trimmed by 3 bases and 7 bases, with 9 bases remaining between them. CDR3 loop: CASSFVGSGYTF. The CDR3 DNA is TGTGCCAGCAGTTTCGTCGGGTCTGGCTACACCTTC.

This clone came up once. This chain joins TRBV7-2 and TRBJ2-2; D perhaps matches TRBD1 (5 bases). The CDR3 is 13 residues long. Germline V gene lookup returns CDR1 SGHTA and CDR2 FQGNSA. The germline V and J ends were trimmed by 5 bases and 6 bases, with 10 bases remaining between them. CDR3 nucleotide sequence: TGTGCCAGCAGCCCAGGGTGGGCCGGGGAGCTGTTTTTT. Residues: CASSPGWAGELFF.

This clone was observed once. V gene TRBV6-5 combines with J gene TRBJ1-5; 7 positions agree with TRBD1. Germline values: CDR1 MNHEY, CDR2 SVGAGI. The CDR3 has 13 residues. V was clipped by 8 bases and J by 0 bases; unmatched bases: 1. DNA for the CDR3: TGTGCCAGCGGGACAGATAGCAATCAGCCCCAGCATTTT. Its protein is CASGTDSNQPQHF.

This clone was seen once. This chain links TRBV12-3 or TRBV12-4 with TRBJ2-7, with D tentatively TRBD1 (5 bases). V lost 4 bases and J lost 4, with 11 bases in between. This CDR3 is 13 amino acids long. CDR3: CASSYHQGYEQYF. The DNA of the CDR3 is TGTGCCAGCAGTTACCATCAGGGTTACGAGCAGTACTTC.

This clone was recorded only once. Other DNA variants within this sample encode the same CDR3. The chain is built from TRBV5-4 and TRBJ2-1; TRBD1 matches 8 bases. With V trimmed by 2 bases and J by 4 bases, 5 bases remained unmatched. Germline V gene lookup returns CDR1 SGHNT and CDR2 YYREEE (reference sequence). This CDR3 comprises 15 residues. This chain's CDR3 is CASSLGQGAYNEQFF. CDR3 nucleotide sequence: TGTGCCAGCAGCTTAGGCCAGGGGGCGTACAATGAGCAGTTCTTC.

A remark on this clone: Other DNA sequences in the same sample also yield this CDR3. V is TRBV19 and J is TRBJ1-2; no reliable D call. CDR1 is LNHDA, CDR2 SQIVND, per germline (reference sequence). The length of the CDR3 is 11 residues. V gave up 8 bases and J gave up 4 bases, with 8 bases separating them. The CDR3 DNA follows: TGTGCCAGTTCCCCTTCCTATGGCTACACCTTC. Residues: CASSPSYGYTF.